The 6 T cell receptor beta chains given below trace back to one sample, sequenced in a study of CD8 T cells in ankylosing spondylitis. Study observations and caveats: A TCR beta motif of about eight highly homologous variants appeared characteristic of ankylosing spondylitis blood.

The antigens of these receptors remain unknown. TCRdb recomputed calls from the 5' RACE reads with MiXCR, one row per CDR3 protein. The sample consists of around 480,000 distinct CDR3 sequences, roughly 15% of them appearing once. The material sequenced was blood, either unsorted or a sorted T cell fraction (not recorded which). Receptors originate from a male donor with ankylosing spondylitis.

The chain joins TRBV5-6 to TRBJ2-3; tentatively, D is TRBD1 or TRBD2 (7 bases each). Trimming stripped 4 bases from V and 2 bases from J, with 14 bases between. The CDR3 runs to 15 residues. Germline CDR1 reads SGHDT; CDR2 reads YYEEEE. The CDR3, as DNA: TGTGCCAGCAGCGCGACAGGGAGGGTCACAGATACGCAGTATTTT. It specifies CASSATGRVTDTQYF.

This clonotype was seen only a few times. The V gene is TRBV5-1, the J gene TRBJ2-3, with D maybe TRBD1 (8 bases). Germline lookup yields CDR1 SGHRS and CDR2 YFSETQ. The CDR3 has 15 residues. The germline V and J ends were trimmed by 3 bases and 5 bases, with 16 bases remaining between them. CDR3 protein: CASSWGGTGRDTQYF. DNA for the CDR3: TGCGCCAGCAGCTGGGGGGGGACAGGTCGAGATACGCAGTATTTT.

The CDR3 DNA is TGTGCCAGCTCAAGAGCAGGGATATACAATGAGCAGTTCTTC. Its protein is CASSRAGIYNEQFF. The J gene is TRBJ2-1, the V gene TRBV18; TRBD1 is a possible D gene (5 bases). The length of the CDR3 is 14 residues. The ends were cut back, 5 bases at V and 4 bases at J, with 12 bases in the middle. Per the germline V gene, CDR1 is KGHSH and CDR2 is LQKENI.

This clonotype was counted only a few times. The chain links TRBV6-2 or TRBV6-3 to TRBJ1-6, with 7 bases lining up with TRBD1. CDR1 is MNHEY, CDR2 SVGEGT, per germline. After removal of 5 bases from V and 14 bases from J, the junction contained 15 bases not matched to a gene. The CDR3 is made up of 15 amino acids. DNA of the CDR3: TGTGCCAGCAGTCCCTTATCCGACAGGGCCTCGGCCCTCCACTTT. Its translation is CASSPLSDRASALHF.

The V and J genes are TRBV20-1 and TRBJ1-1; D unresolved. V was shortened by 3 bases and J by 0 bases, with 11 bases between the two germline ends. The CDR3 extends over 14 amino acids. Germline lookup yields CDR1 DFQATT and CDR2 SNEGSKA (reference sequence). CDR3 loop: CSARDGRVNTEAFF. The CDR3 DNA sequence: TGCAGTGCTAGGGACGGACGGGTGAACACTGAAGCTTTCTTT.

This clonotype was seen a handful of times. The CDR3 loop reads CASSPGRGTSGWSTDTQYF. The CDR3 bases are TGTGCCAGCAGCCCCGGCCGCGGGACTAGCGGGTGGAGCACAGATACGCAGTATTTT. The V gene is TRBV4-2, the J gene TRBJ2-3; 12 bases match TRBD2. The CDR3 is 19 residues long. The ends lost 4 bases at V and 0 bases at J; junction bases unmatched: 11. CDR1 and CDR2 from the germline V gene are LGHNA and YNFKEQ.